These 2 T cell receptor beta chains originate from one sample sequenced in a study of cytotoxic CD8 clonotypes in ibrutinib-treated CLL. Sequencing was performed with immunoSEQ multiplex PCR; in TCRdb, only in-frame clones are kept and a portion is missing. The sample gives nearly 300,000 clones, around 69% of which show up once; 5.6% is in the top ten. The source material was PBMCs, sampled at disease progression, from a patient treated with ibrutinib. The source of these receptors is a human donor with chronic lymphocytic leukemia.

In this sample, this clone turned up a few times. This chain uses TRBV18 with TRBJ2-1, with 11 bases identical to TRBD1. Unmatched junction bases numbered 3, after V lost 3 bases and J lost 8 bases. The CDR3 length is 14 residues. The germline CDR1 and CDR2 sequences are KGHSH and LQKENI. The CDR3 sequence is CASSPGTGGDEQFF. The CDR3 DNA reads TGTGCCAGCTCACCCGGGACAGGGGGAGATGAGCAGTTCTTC.

The V gene is TRBV19, the J gene TRBJ2-7; D is undetermined. V was trimmed by 5 bases and J by 1 base, leaving 15 bases between them. This CDR3 contains 15 residues. The germline V gene encodes CDR1 LNHDA and CDR2 SQIVND (reference sequence). The CDR3 protein is CASSVDGSDSYEQYF. The CDR3 nucleotides are TGTGCCAGTAGTGTGGATGGGTCCGATTCCTACGAGCAGTACTTC.